What follows are 3 T cell receptor beta chains derived from one specimen sequenced in a study of shared clonotypes between healthy human individuals. Clones were sequenced by immunoSEQ multiplex PCR, and TCRdb holds only the in-frame ones, with some missing. The sample shows around 600,000 clones, 97% of them seen only once. What was sequenced was naive CD4+ T cells sorted from blood. The subset is: CD45RA+ positively selected. The origin of the receptors is a woman aged 25 to 39 in good health.

The V and J genes are TRBV27 and TRBJ1-1; no reliable D call. The CDR3 has 12 amino acids. Germline CDR1 MNHEY, CDR2 SMNVEV (reference sequence). The V gene lost 6 bases and the J gene lost 3 bases, with 8 bases spanning the gap. CDR3 sequence (DNA): TGTGCCAGCAGGACTTCCCACACTGAAGCTTTCTTT. Translation gives CASRTSHTEAFF.

The CDR3 protein is CASSHWGGSGREREQFF. Here the CDR3 DNA reads TGCGCCAGCAGCCATTGGGGGGGAAGTGGGCGGGAGCGCGAGCAGTTCTTC. J is TRBJ2-1 and V is TRBV4-1; 7 positions agree with TRBD2. V trimming: 3 bases; J trimming: 10 bases; junction bases outside the gene matches: 18. The CDR3 spans 17 residues. The germline V gene encodes CDR1 MGHRA and CDR2 YSYEKL.

This chain uses TRBV19 with TRBJ2-5; no definite D call. Germline lookup yields CDR1 LNHDA and CDR2 SQIVND (reference sequence). The CDR3 contains 14 residues. V was clipped by 5 bases and J by 1 base, with 11 bases between them. The CDR3 sequence is CASSDETLQETQYF. CDR3 coding DNA: TGTGCCAGTAGTGATGAGACACTCCAAGAGACCCAGTACTTC.